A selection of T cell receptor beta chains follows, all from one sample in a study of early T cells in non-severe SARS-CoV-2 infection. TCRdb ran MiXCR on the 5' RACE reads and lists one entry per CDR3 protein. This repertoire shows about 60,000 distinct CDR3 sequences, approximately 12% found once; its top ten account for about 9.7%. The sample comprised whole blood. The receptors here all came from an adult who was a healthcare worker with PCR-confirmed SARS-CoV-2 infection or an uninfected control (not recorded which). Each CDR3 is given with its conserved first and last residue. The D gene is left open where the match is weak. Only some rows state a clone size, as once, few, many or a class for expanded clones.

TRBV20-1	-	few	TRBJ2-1	CSAKQGGTYNEQFF	TGCAGTGCTAAACAGGGGGGGACCTACAATGAGCAGTTCTTC
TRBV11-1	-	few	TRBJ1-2	CASTSQRTASVYGYTF	TGTGCCAGCACCTCTCAGCGGACAGCCTCCGTCTATGGCTACACCTTC
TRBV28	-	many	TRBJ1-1	CASSSVMGRGNTEAFF	TGTGCCAGCAGCTCGGTAATGGGGAGGGGGAACACTGAAGCTTTCTTT
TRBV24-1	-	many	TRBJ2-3	CATSRDTYTDTQYF	TGTGCCACCAGTCGGGACACCTACACAGATACGCAGTATTTT
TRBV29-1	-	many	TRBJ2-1	CSVEDPSRRSYNEQFF	TGCAGCGTTGAAGATCCAAGTCGGCGGAGTTACAATGAGCAGTTCTTC
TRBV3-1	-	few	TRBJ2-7	CASSQDRLGRNGLRTYEQYF	TGTGCCAGCAGCCAAGATCGCCTGGGACGGAATGGACTCAGAACCTACGAGCAGTACTTC
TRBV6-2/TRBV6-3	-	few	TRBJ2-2	CASRSDTGELFF	TGTGCCAGCAGATCCGACACCGGGGAGCTGTTTTTT
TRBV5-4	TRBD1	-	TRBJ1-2	CASSLATGEDGYTF	TGTGCCAGCAGCTTAGCTACAGGGGAGGATGGCTACACCTTC
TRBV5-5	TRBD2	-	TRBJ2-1	CASSWGLATYNEQFF	TGTGCCAGCAGCTGGGGACTAGCGACCTACAATGAGCAGTTCTTC
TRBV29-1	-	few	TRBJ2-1	CSVGGVSLVNEQFF	TGCAGCGTGGGGGGCGTATCGTTAGTCAATGAGCAGTTCTTC
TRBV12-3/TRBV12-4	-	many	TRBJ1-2	CASSPGHNYGYTF	TGTGCCAGCAGCCCGGGACACAACTATGGCTACACCTTC
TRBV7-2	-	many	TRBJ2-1	CASSLRSGYNEQFF	TGTGCCAGCAGCTTAAGGTCGGGCTACAATGAGCAGTTCTTC
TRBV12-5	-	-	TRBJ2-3	CASGERTITDTQYF	TGTGCTAGTGGAGAGCGAACCATCACAGATACGCAGTATTTT